The 13 T cell receptor beta chains listed next were all sequenced from one sample in a study of blood T cell repertoires in COVID-19. Clones were read by immunoSEQ multiplex PCR, and TCRdb kept only the in-frame ones, dropping some. The sample holds a few hundred thousand clones, over 75% seen once. The sequenced material came from PBMCs or T cells enriched from blood (not recorded which). Receptors were obtained from a woman in her late teens or twenties who had been exposed to COVID-19.

This chain joins TRBV4-3 and TRBJ1-2; D not resolved. Germline CDR1 is LGHNA and CDR2 is YSLEER. V gave up 0 bases and J gave up 6 bases, with 8 bases separating them. CDR3 length: 13 amino acids. The CDR3 sequence: CASSQDPGDGYTF. CDR3 bases: TGCGCCAGCAGCCAAGATCCCGGTGATGGCTACACCTTC.

V is TRBV4-1 and J is TRBJ2-5; 11 bases are shared with TRBD2. V was clipped by 0 bases and J by 2 bases; unmatched bases: 8. The V gene's germline CDR1 is MGHRA and CDR2 YSYEKL. There are 18 residues in the CDR3. The CDR3 spells CASSQDNVASGGQETQYF. The CDR3, as DNA: TGCGCCAGCAGCCAAGACAATGTGGCTAGCGGGGGGCAAGAGACCCAGTACTTC.

This clone was detected only a few times. The chain employs TRBV4-2 and TRBJ1-5; TRBD1 agrees at 8 bases. The V segment lost 2 bases and the J segment 1 base; nucleotides outside the gene matches: 4. Germline CDR1 and CDR2: LGHNA and YNFKEQ. The CDR3 is made up of 16 amino acids. CDR3 region: CASSQQGAPSNQPQHF. The DNA of the CDR3 is TGTGCCAGCAGCCAACAGGGGGCACCCAGCAATCAGCCCCAGCATTTT.

This sequence joins TRBV28 and TRBJ2-3; 11 positions match TRBD2. Germline V CDR1 and CDR2: MDHEN, SYDVKM. This CDR3 has 13 amino acids. After removal of 7 bases from V and 14 bases from J, the junction contained 11 bases not matched to a gene. In DNA, the CDR3 is TGTGCCAGCAAACTAGCGGGAGAGGGGGCTTGGTATTTT. Translation: CASKLAGEGAWYF.

The rearrangement links TRBV27 to TRBJ1-2, with 8 bases aligning to TRBD1. V was pared by 5 bases and J by 3 bases, with 8 bases of the junction left unmatched. The CDR3 length is 15 residues. Germline V lookup: CDR1 MNHEY, CDR2 SMNVEV (reference sequence). The CDR3, as DNA: TGTGCCAGCAGTGGCCAGGGGGCGCGTGACTATGGCTACACCTTC. Translating gives CASSGQGARDYGYTF.

The V call is TRBV7-8, the J call TRBJ2-1, with 9 nucleotides matching TRBD2. The CDR3 runs to 17 residues. Per germline, CDR1 SGHVS and CDR2 FQNEAQ. Unmatched junction bases numbered 13, after V lost 2 bases and J lost 8 bases. The CDR3 nucleotides are TGTGCCAGCAGCTTACGGGTTCGGTCTAGCGGGATATATGAGCAGTTCTTC. It specifies CASSLRVRSSGIYEQFF. The variable domain in full, completed from reference TRBV7-8 and TRBJ2-1, reads GAGVSQSPRYKVAKRGQDVALRCDPISGHVSLFWYQQALGQGPEFLTYFQNEAQLDKSGLPSDRFFAERPEGSVSTLKIQRTQQEDSAVYLCASSLRVRSSGIYEQFFGPGTRLTVL.

This sequence joins TRBV28 and TRBJ2-7, with no clear D. V dropped 4 bases and J dropped 2 bases, with 9 bases sitting between them. This CDR3 is built from 13 residues. The germline CDR1 and CDR2 sequences are MDHEN and SYDVKM. The CDR3 DNA reads TGTGCCAGCAGTTCGGCAGGCGCCTACGAGCAGTACTTC. It is translated as CASSSAGAYEQYF.

There are a few counts of this clone. The chain couples TRBV29-1 to TRBJ1-1; TRBD1 agrees at 7 bases. After removal of 8 bases from V and 7 bases from J, the junction contained 10 bases not matched to a gene. Germline V CDR1 and CDR2: SQVTM, ANQGSEA. The CDR3 consists of 12 residues. CDR3 sequence reads: CSSETGMFEAFF. The CDR3 region has the DNA TGCAGCTCGGAGACAGGGATGTTTGAAGCTTTCTTT.

The V call is TRBV4-2, the J call TRBJ2-7, with D perhaps matching TRBD1 (5 bases). There are 14 residues in the CDR3. Germline lookup yields CDR1 LGHNA and CDR2 YNFKEQ. With 0 bases removed from V and 3 bases from J, the gap between germline ends came to 9 bases. The CDR3 DNA reads TGTGCCAGCAGCCAAGATTCTGACAGCTACGAGCAGTACTTC. Amino acid sequence: CASSQDSDSYEQYF.

For this clone: This specimen includes other DNA sequences encoding the same CDR3. The chain recombines TRBV28 with TRBJ1-5; D not certain. Trimming took off 6 bases at V and 6 bases at J, with 9 bases between the two ends. The CDR3 covers 12 residues. Germline CDR1 is MDHEN and CDR2 is SYDVKM. The CDR3 reads CASSLLRQPQHF. In nucleotides, the CDR3 is TGTGCCAGCAGCCTCCTACGTCAGCCCCAGCATTTT.

This clone appeared once. The chain uses TRBV6-2 or TRBV6-3 and TRBJ2-7; D gene ambiguous. CDR1 MNHEY and CDR2 SVGEGT come from the germline V gene. V gave up 2 bases and J gave up 4 bases, with 9 bases separating them. The CDR3 runs to 13 residues. Here the CDR3 DNA reads TGTGCCAGCAGTTACCTTACGGTTTACGAGCAGTACTTC. Translating gives CASSYLTVYEQYF.

This chain connects TRBV29-1 to TRBJ1-3, with unresolved D. The CDR3 extends over 14 amino acids. Trimming shortened V by 0 bases and J by 0 bases, and 6 bases separated the two germline ends. From germline, CDR1 is SQVTM and CDR2 ANQGSEA. CDR3: CSVEESNSGNTIYF. The CDR3 nucleotides are TGCAGCGTTGAAGAATCTAACTCTGGAAACACCATATATTTT.

As for this clone: The sample holds other DNA sequences that translate to the same CDR3. The chain has TRBV7-2 and TRBJ1-3; D ambiguous. Germline CDR1 is SGHTA and CDR2 is FQGNSA. This CDR3 contains 14 residues. The V gene lost 6 bases and the J gene lost 2 bases, with 11 bases spanning the gap. CDR3 loop: CASSLGGAGNTIYF. CDR3 in DNA: TGTGCCAGCAGTCTAGGCGGGGCTGGAAACACCATATATTTT.